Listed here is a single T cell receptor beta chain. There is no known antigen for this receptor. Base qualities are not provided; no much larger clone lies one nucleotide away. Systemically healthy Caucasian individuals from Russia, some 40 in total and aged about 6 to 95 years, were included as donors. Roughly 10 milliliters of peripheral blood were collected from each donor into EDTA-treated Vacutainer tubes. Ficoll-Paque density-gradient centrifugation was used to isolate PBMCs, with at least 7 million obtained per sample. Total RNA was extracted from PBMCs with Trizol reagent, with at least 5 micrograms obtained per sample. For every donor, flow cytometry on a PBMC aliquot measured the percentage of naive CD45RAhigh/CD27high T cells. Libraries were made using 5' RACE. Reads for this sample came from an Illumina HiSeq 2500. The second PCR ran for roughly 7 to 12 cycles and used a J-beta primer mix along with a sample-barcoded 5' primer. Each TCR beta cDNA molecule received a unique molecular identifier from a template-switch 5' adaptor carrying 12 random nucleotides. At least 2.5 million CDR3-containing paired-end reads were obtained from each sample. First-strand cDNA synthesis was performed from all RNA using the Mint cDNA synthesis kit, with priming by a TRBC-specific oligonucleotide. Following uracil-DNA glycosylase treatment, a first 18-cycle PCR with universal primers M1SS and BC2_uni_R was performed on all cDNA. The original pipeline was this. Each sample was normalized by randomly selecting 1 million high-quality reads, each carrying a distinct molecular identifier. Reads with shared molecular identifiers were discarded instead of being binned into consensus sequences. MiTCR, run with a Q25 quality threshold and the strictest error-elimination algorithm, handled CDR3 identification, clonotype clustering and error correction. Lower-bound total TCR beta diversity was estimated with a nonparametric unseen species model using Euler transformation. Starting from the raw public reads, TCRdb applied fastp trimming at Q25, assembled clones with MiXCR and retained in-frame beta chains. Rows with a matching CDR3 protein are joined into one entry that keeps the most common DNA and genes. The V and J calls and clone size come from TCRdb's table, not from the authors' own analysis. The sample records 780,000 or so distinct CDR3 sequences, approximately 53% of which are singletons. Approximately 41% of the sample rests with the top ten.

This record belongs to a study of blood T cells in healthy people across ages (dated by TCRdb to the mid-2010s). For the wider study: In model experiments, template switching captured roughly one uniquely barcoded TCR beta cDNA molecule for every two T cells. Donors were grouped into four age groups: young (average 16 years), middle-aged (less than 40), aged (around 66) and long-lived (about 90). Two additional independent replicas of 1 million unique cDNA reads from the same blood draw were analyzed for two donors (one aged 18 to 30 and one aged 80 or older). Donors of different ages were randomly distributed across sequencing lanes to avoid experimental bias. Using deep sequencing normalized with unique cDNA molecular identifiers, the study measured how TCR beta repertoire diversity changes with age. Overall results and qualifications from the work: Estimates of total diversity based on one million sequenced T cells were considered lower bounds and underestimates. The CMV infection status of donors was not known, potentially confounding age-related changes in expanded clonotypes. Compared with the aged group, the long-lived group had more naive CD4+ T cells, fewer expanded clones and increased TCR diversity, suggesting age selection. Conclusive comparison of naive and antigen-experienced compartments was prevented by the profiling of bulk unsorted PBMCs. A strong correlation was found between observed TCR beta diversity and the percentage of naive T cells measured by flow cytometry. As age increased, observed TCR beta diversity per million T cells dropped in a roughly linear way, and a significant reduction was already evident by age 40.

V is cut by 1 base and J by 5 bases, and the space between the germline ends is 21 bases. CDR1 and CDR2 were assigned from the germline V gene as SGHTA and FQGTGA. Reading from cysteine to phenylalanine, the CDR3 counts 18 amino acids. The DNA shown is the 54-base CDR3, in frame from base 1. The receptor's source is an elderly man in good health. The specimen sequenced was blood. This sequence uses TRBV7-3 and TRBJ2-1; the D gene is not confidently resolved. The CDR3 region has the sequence CASSLNPAAASRDNEQFF. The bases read TGTGCCAGCAGCTTAAATCCTGCCGCGGCCTCTAGGGACAATGAGCAGTTCTTC.